This T cell receptor beta chain came from a study of T cell responses to AZD1222 COVID-19 vaccine. The repertoire was sequenced with immunoSEQ multiplex PCR; TCRdb's copy has only in-frame clones and lacks some. The profile shows roughly 150,000 clones, approximately 83% of them singletons. This CDR3 has 15 residues. Germline V gives CDR1 SGHRS, CDR2 YFSETQ. With 3 bases removed from V and 0 bases from J, the gap between germline ends came to 13 bases. The study's findings and limits: Baseline testing showed seropositivity in only six AZD1222 recipients. CD4 TCRs covered the whole spike, strongest at regions 160-218 and 743-854. White British ancestry dominated among donors, who included more females, and clonal diversity was possibly underestimated. The study found Spike-specific TCR breadth and depth rose after two AZD1222 doses.

Turning to this clone: The antigen is unknown.

The chain employs TRBV5-1 and TRBJ2-7; D may be TRBD2 (6 bases). The origin of this receptor is an adult in good health. Here the sequenced sample was peripheral blood, taken on day 0 of AZD1222 vaccination. The CDR3 region is CASSSTGRNSYEQYF. CDR3 coding DNA: TGCGCCAGCAGCTCGACCGGGAGAAACTCCTACGAGCAGTACTTC.